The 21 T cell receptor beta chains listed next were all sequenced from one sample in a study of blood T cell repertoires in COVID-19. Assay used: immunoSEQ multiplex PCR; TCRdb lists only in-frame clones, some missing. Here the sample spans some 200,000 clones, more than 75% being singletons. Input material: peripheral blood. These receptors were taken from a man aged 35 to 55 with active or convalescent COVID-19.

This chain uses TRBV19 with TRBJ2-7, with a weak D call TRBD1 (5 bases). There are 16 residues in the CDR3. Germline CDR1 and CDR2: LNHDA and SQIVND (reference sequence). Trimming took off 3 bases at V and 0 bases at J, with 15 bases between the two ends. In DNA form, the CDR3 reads TGTGCCAGTAGTATGAAATTAGGGGCCAGCTCCTACGAGCAGTACTTC. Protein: CASSMKLGASSYEQYF.

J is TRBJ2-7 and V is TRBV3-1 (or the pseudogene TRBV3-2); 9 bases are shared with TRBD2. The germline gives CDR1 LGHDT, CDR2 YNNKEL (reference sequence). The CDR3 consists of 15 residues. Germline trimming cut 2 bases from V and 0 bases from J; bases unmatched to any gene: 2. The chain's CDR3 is CASSQYSGSSYEQYF. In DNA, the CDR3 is TGTGCCAGCAGCCAATATAGCGGGAGCTCCTACGAGCAGTACTTC.

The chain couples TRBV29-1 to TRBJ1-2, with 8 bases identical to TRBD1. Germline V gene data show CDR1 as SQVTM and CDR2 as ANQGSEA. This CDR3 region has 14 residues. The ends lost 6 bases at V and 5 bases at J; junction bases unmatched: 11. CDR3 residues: CSVGQALPQYGYTF. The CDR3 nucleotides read TGCAGCGTGGGACAGGCTCTTCCTCAGTATGGCTACACCTTC.

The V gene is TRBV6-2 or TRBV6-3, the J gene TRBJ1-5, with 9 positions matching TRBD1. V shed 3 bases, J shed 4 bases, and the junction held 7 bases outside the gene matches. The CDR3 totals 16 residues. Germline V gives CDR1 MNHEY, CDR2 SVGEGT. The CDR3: CASSYPDRGGNQPQHF. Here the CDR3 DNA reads TGTGCCAGCAGTTATCCGGACAGGGGTGGAAATCAGCCCCAGCATTTT.

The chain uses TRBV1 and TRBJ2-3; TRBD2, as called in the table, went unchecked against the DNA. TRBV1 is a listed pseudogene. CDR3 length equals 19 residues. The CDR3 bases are TGCACCAGCAGCCAAAAGATCAATTACCCCTCCCGGGGTGGAAATACGCAGTATTTT. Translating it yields CTSSQKINYPSRGGNTQYF.

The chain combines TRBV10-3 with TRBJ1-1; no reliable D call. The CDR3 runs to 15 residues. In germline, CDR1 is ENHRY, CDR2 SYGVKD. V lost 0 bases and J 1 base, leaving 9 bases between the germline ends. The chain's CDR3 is CAISESRPQNTEAFF. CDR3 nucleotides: TGTGCCATCAGTGAGTCGCGTCCGCAGAACACTGAAGCTTTCTTT.

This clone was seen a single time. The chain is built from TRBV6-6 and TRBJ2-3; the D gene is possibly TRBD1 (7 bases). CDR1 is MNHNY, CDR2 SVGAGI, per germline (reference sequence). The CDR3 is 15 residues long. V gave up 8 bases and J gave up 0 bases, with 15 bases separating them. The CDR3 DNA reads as TGTGCCAGCGCAGGGGGGTCCTCTAGCACAGATACGCAGTATTTT. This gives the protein CASAGGSSSTDTQYF.

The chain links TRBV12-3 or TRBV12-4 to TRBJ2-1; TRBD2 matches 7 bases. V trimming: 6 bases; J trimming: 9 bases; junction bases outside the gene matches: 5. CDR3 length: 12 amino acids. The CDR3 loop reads CASRAGVAEQFF. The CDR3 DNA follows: TGTGCCAGCAGGGCGGGGGTTGCTGAGCAGTTCTTC.

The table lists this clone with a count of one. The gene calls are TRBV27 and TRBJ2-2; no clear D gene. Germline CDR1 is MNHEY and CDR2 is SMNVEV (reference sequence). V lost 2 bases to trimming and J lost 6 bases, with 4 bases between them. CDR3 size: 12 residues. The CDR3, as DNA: TGTGCCAGCAGTTTAGCGTCCGGGGAGCTGTTTTTT. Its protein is CASSLASGELFF.

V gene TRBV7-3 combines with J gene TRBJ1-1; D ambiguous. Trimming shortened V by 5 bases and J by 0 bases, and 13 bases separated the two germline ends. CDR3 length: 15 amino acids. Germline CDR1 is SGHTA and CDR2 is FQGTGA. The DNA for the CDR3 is TGTGCCAGCAGCCCCAAAAGCGGGGTGAACACTGAAGCTTTCTTT. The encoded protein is CASSPKSGVNTEAFF.

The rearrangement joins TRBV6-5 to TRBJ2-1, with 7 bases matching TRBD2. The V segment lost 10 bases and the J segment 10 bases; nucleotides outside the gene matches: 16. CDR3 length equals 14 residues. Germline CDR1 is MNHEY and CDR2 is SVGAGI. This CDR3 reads CATHGSRGVSEQFF. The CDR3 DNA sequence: TGTGCCACCCACGGGAGTCGGGGGGTTTCGGAGCAGTTCTTC.

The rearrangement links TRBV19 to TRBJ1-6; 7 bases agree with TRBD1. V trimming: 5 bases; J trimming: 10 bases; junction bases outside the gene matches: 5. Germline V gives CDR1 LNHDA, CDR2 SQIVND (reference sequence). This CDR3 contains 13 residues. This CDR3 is CASSPGGRSPLHF. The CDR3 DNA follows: TGTGCCAGTAGTCCAGGGGGGCGCTCACCCCTCCACTTT. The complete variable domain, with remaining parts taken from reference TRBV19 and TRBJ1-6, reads DGGITQSPKYLFRKEGQNVTLSCEQNLNHDAMYWYRQDPGQGLRLIYYSQIVNDFQKGDIAEGYSVSREKKESFPLTVTSAQKNPTAFYLCASSPGGRSPLHFGNGTRLTVT.

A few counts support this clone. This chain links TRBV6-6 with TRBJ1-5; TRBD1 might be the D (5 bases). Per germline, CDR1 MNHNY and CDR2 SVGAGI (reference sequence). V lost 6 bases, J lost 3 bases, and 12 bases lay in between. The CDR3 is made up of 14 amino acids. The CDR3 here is CASRISGNNQPQHF. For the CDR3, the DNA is TGTGCCAGCAGGATCTCAGGGAACAATCAGCCCCAGCATTTT.

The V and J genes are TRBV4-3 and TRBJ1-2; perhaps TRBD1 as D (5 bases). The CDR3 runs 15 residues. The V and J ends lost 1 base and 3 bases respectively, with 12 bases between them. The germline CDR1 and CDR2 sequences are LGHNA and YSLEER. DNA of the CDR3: TGCGCCAGCAGCCAAGGACCGGGGGGATACTATGGCTACACCTTC. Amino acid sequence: CASSQGPGGYYGYTF.

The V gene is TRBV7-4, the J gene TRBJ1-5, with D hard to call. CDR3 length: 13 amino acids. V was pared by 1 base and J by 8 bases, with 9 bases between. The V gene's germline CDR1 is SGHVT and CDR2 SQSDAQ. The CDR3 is CASSLVASEPQHF. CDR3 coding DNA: TGTGCCAGCAGCTTAGTAGCTTCAGAGCCCCAGCATTTT.

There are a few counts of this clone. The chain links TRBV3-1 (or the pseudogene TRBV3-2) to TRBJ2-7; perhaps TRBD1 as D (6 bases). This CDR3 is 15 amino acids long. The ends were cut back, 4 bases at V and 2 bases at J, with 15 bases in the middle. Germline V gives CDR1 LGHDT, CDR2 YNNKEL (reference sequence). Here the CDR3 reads CASSRETGPPYEQYF. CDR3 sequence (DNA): TGTGCCAGCAGCCGGGAAACAGGGCCCCCCTACGAGCAGTACTTC.

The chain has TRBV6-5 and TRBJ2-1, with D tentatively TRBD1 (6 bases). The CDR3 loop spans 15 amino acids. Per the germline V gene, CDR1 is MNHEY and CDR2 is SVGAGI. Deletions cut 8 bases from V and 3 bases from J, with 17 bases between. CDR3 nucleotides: TGTGCCAGCGCGATGGGGCAGGGGTACTACAATGAGCAGTTCTTC. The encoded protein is CASAMGQGYYNEQFF.

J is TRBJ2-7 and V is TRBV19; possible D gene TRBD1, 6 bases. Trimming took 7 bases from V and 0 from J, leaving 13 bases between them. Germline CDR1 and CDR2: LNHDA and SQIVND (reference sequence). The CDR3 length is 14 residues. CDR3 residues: CASTLTGSSYEQYF. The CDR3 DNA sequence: TGTGCCAGTACTCTTACAGGGAGCTCCTACGAGCAGTACTTC.

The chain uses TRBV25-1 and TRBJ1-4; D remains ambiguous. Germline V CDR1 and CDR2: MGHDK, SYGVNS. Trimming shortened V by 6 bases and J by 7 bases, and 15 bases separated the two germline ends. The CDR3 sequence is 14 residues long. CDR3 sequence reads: CASSTGPRGEKLFF. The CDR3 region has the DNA TGTGCCAGCAGCACCGGCCCCCGGGGTGAAAAACTGTTTTTT.

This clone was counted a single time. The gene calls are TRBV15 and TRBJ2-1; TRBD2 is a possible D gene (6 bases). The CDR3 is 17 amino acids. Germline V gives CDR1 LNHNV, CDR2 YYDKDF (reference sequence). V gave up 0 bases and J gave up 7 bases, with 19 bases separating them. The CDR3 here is CATSRDSASWAGNEQFF. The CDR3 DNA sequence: TGTGCCACCAGCAGAGATAGCGCCTCTTGGGCGGGAAATGAGCAGTTCTTC.

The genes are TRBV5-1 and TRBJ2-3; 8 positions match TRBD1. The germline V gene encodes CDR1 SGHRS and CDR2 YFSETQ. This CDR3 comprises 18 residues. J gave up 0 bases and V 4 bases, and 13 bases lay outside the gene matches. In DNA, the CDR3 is TGCGCCAGCAGCGGGGGACAGGACCGAACCCCTAGCACAGATACGCAGTATTTT. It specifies CASSGGQDRTPSTDTQYF.